The clone carrying this T cell receptor beta chain has only a few counts. Germline V gene lookup returns CDR1 DFQATT and CDR2 SNEGSKA (reference sequence). With 5 bases removed from V and 4 bases from J, the gap between germline ends came to 12 bases. There are 13 residues in the CDR3. The sample is drawn from a study of blood T cells in healthy people across ages. Next came a second PCR, run for about 7 to 12 cycles, which used a sample-barcoded 5' primer along with a J-beta primer mix. MiXCR, run by TCRdb on the 5' RACE reads, gives a single entry per CDR3 protein. Counted here are over 1.5 million distinct CDR3 sequences, about 50% occurring once; the ten biggest clones make up approximately 2.1%.

Sequenced: blood. The TCR was taken from a woman aged 40 to 49 in good health. The chain joins TRBV20-1 to TRBJ2-4, with D perhaps matching TRBD1 (5 bases). CDR3 amino acids: CSASGWSKNIQYF. The DNA of the CDR3 is TGCAGTGCTTCAGGGTGGTCTAAAAACATTCAGTACTTC.